This T cell receptor (beta chain) was observed in a study of T cell responses to AZD1222 COVID-19 vaccine. Study results and limitations: Females made up more of the donors, who were largely white British, and clonal diversity may have come out too low.

On this clone itself: No antigen is known for it.

This CDR3 is built from 19 residues. V was trimmed by 3 bases and J by 0 bases, leaving 20 bases between them. Germline V gene lookup returns CDR1 KGHDR and CDR2 SFDVKD. Measured with immunoSEQ multiplex PCR; TCRdb has only the in-frame clones, and not every one. The sample totals over 140,000 clones. J is TRBJ2-1 and V is TRBV24-1; perhaps TRBD1 as D (6 bases). This receptor was taken from an adult in good health. Sequencing was carried out using peripheral blood. Written as DNA, the CDR3 is TGTGCCACCAGTGATAGGGGGAATAGACAGTCAAGCTCCTACAATGAGCAGTTCTTC. Translated: CATSDRGNRQSSSYNEQFF.